This TCR beta chain was obtained from a study of T cell responses to AZD1222 COVID-19 vaccine. Overall study: Timing groups of about 4 and about 12 weeks for second doses were pooled.

Sequencing was performed with immunoSEQ multiplex PCR; in TCRdb, only in-frame clones are kept and a portion is missing. Of some 100,000 clones in the sample, 75% to 95% were seen once. Study observations and caveats: Seropositive at baseline were only a handful of AZD1222 recipients. Targeting of unmutated variant regions was reportedly seen in nearly half of spike-specific TCRs.

Points on this clone: Its antigen is unknown. The same CDR3 can be traced to other DNA sequences in this sample.

Specimen: peripheral blood, collected on day 0 of AZD1222 vaccination. The TCR originated in an adult in good health.

CDR3 nucleotide sequence: TGTGCCAGCAGCTTATATCAATCCTACGAGCAGTACTTC. This codes for CASSLYQSYEQYF. The chain carries TRBV7-9 and TRBJ2-7; D gene uncertain. Trimming pared 2 bases from V and 1 base from J, leaving 6 bases between. From germline, CDR1 is SEHNR and CDR2 FQNEAQ (reference sequence). CDR3 length equals 13 residues.